This is a list of T cell receptor beta chains from one sample in a study of T cell responses to AZD1222 COVID-19 vaccine. Using immunoSEQ multiplex PCR, the repertoire was profiled, and TCRdb retains in-frame clones only, with some absent. The sample has tens of thousands of clones; around 80% are singletons. This specimen was peripheral blood, taken 28 days after the second AZD1222 dose. These receptors originate from an adult who received the AZD1222 COVID-19 vaccine. The CDR3 runs from the conserved cysteine through the conserved F or W. The order of the fields is D gene, J gene, V gene, clone size, CDR3 protein, CDR3 DNA. D genes are given only for firm matches. Size is omitted from some rows. Given values are once, few, many or a class for expanded clones.

>NA|TRBJ2-7|TRBV28|NA
CASSPRGSGSYEQYF
TGTGCCAGCAGTCCGAGGGGGAGTGGGTCCTACGAGCAGTACTTC
>NA|TRBJ2-1|TRBV24-1|NA
CATSDPGTSHEQFF
TGTGCCACCAGTGATCCCGGGACCTCTCATGAGCAGTTCTTC
>TRBD1|TRBJ1-4|TRBV28|NA
CASSDPGQGNEKLFF
TGTGCCAGCAGTGATCCGGGACAGGGAAATGAAAAACTGTTTTTT
>TRBD1|TRBJ1-6|TRBV3-1/TRBV3-2|NA
CASSQEDRANSPLHF
TGTGCCAGCAGCCAAGAGGACAGGGCTAACTCACCCCTCCACTTT
>NA|TRBJ2-5|TRBV28|few
CASSLHGGGGTQYF
TGTGCCAGCAGTTTACACGGAGGCGGAGGGACCCAGTACTTC
>NA|TRBJ2-3|TRBV19|few
CASSNSGDGGTQYF
TGTGCCAGTAGTAATTCGGGGGACGGAGGTACGCAGTATTTT
>TRBD1|TRBJ1-1|TRBV10-3|NA
CAISFHRGSDTEAFF
TGTGCCATCAGTTTTCACAGGGGGAGTGACACTGAAGCTTTCTTT
>NA|TRBJ1-2|TRBV28|NA
CASSSPGSWHPHYYTF
TGTGCCAGCAGTTCGCCAGGGTCCTGGCACCCCCACTACTACACCTTC
>NA|TRBJ2-1|TRBV6-2/TRBV6-3|NA
CASSSLRADQRGEQFF
TGTGCCAGCAGTTCTCTCAGAGCGGATCAAAGGGGCGAGCAGTTCTTC
>TRBD2|TRBJ2-3|TRBV10-3|NA
CAISELASSTDTQYF
TGTGCCATCAGTGAACTAGCGTCTAGCACAGATACGCAGTATTTT
>NA|TRBJ1-3|TRBV7-9|NA
CASSLNVPEGNTIYF
TGTGCCAGCAGCTTAAATGTGCCAGAAGGAAACACCATATATTTT
>NA|TRBJ2-3|TRBV9|few
CASRGSTDTQYF
TGTGCCAGCCGAGGGAGCACAGATACGCAGTATTTT
>NA|TRBJ1-3|TRBV2|NA
CASSQEGGGLDGNTIYF
TGTGCCAGCAGCCAAGAGGGGGGGGGACTAGATGGAAACACCATATATTTT
>NA|TRBJ2-7|TRBV10-1|NA
CASSELEAARHGEQYF
TGCGCCAGCAGTGAGCTTGAGGCCGCCCGTCATGGCGAGCAGTACTTC
>TRBD1|TRBJ1-4|TRBV5-1|NA
CASSRTGGGEKLFF
TGCGCCAGCAGCCGGACAGGGGGTGGAGAAAAACTGTTTTTT
>TRBD1|TRBJ1-4|TRBV9|NA
CASSTQGAINEKLFF
TGTGCCAGCAGCACGCAGGGGGCCATTAATGAAAAACTGTTTTTT
>TRBD2|TRBJ2-1|TRBV7-2|NA
CASSPISGSYNEQFF
TGTGCCAGCAGCCCGATTAGCGGGAGTTACAATGAGCAGTTCTTC
>TRBD1|TRBJ1-1|TRBV6-1|once
CASSEGQGVTEAFF
TGTGCCAGCAGTGAAGGACAGGGCGTGACTGAAGCTTTCTTT
>NA|TRBJ2-1|TRBV9|NA
CASSVGVGTEIEQFF
TGTGCCAGCAGCGTAGGGGTCGGGACGGAAATTGAGCAGTTCTTC
>NA|TRBJ2-1|TRBV3-1/TRBV3-2|NA
CASSRLEDHNEQFF
TGTGCCAGCAGCCGACTAGAAGACCACAATGAGCAGTTCTTC
>NA|TRBJ1-2|TRBV7-2|NA
CASSLKRFYGYTF
TGTGCCAGCAGCCTAAAACGGTTCTATGGCTACACCTTC
>NA|TRBJ1-2|TRBV6-2/TRBV6-3|NA
CASSYSPVGGNGYTF
TGTGCCAGCAGTTACTCTCCGGTCGGGGGGAATGGCTACACCTTC
>NA|TRBJ2-7|TRBV21-1|NA
CASSNPFRVEYEQYF
TGTGCCAGCAGCAATCCATTCCGGGTAGAGTACGAGCAGTACTTC
>NA|TRBJ1-3|TRBV12-3/TRBV12-4|NA
CASTGGAGNTIYF
TGTGCCAGCACCGGAGGGGCAGGAAACACCATATATTTT
>TRBD2|TRBJ2-2|TRBV6-2/TRBV6-3|NA
CASSYVSGRVDTGELFF
TGTGCCAGCAGTTACGTTAGCGGGAGGGTTGACACCGGGGAGCTGTTTTTT
>TRBD2|TRBJ2-3|TRBV5-4|NA
CASSLGGRLQSTDTQYF
TGTGCCAGCAGCCTGGGGGGGAGACTTCAAAGCACAGATACGCAGTATTTT
>NA|TRBJ2-6|TRBV24-1|NA
CATSDGAASPGANVLTF
TGTGCCACCAGTGATGGGGCAGCCTCCCCTGGGGCCAACGTCCTGACTTTC
>TRBD1|TRBJ1-5|TRBV6-6|NA
CASSFPGTGGQPQHF
TGTGCCAGCAGTTTCCCCGGGACAGGGGGTCAGCCCCAGCATTTT
>TRBD2|TRBJ2-3|TRBV3-1/TRBV3-2|NA
CASSQEEAGGEKHTDTQYF
TGTGCCAGCAGCCAAGAAGAAGCGGGAGGCGAAAAGCACACAGATACGCAGTATTTT
>TRBD2|TRBJ2-3|TRBV24-1|NA
CATSDLRLAGTDTQYF
TGTGCCACCAGTGATTTGCGGCTAGCGGGCACAGATACGCAGTATTTT
>NA|TRBJ1-5|TRBV5-4|NA
CASSNRDSNQPQHF
TGTGCCAGCAGCAACAGGGATAGCAATCAGCCCCAGCATTTT
>TRBD1|TRBJ2-3|TRBV28|NA
CASSSRQGRGDTQYF
TGTGCCAGCAGTTCCCGACAGGGCCGGGGAGATACGCAGTATTTT
>NA|TRBJ2-2|TRBV11-2|NA
CASTKSERSTGELFF
TGTGCCAGCACCAAAAGTGAGAGGAGTACCGGGGAGCTGTTTTTT
>NA|TRBJ2-5|TRBV18|NA
CASSPFPGQETQYF
TGTGCCAGCTCACCATTCCCGGGGCAAGAGACCCAGTACTTC
>NA|TRBJ1-2|TRBV3-1/TRBV3-2|NA
CASSQEAGPIEGYTF
TGTGCCAGCAGCCAAGAGGCAGGTCCGATAGAGGGCTACACCTTC
>NA|TRBJ1-2|TRBV30|NA
CAWILPGFNYGYTF
TGTGCCTGGATCCTCCCCGGGTTTAACTATGGCTACACCTTC
>NA|TRBJ1-5|TRBV6-2/TRBV6-3|NA
CASSYSMGGSNQPQHF
TGTGCCAGCAGTTACTCGATGGGAGGAAGCAATCAGCCCCAGCATTTT
>NA|TRBJ2-7|TRBV28|NA
CASSLWGARDEQYF
TGTGCCAGCAGTCTGTGGGGGGCGCGGGACGAGCAGTACTTC
>NA|TRBJ2-3|TRBV19|once
CASSIWLASSTDTQYF
TGTGCCAGTAGTATATGGCTAGCTTCCAGCACAGATACGCAGTATTTT
>TRBD1|TRBJ2-3|TRBV13|NA
CASSLQTGTDTQYF
TGTGCCAGCAGCTTACAGACAGGGACAGATACGCAGTATTTT
>NA|TRBJ1-5|TRBV7-9|NA
CASSPRGEDQPQHF
TGTGCCAGCAGCCCCCGGGGGGAAGATCAGCCCCAGCATTTT
>TRBD2|TRBJ2-7|TRBV7-2|NA
CASSFSGRAHEQYF
TGTGCCAGCAGCTTTAGCGGGAGGGCTCACGAGCAGTACTTC
>NA|TRBJ1-1|TRBV7-3|NA
CASSLDSGRNTEAFF
TGTGCCAGCAGCTTGGACTCGGGGAGGAACACTGAAGCTTTCTTT
>TRBD1|TRBJ1-3|TRBV5-1|once
CASSSQGASGNTIYF
TGCGCCAGCAGCTCCCAGGGGGCTTCGGGAAACACCATATATTTT
>NA|TRBJ1-4|TRBV27|NA
CASRSYPWTNEKLFF
TGTGCCAGCAGGTCTTACCCCTGGACTAATGAAAAACTGTTTTTT
>NA|TRBJ1-2|TRBV4-3|NA
CASSPRDPLGFGYTF
TGCGCCAGCAGCCCCCGGGACCCGCTCGGGTTTGGCTACACCTTC
>TRBD1|TRBJ1-6|TRBV7-8|once
CASSKEQGALNSPLHF
TGTGCCAGCAGCAAAGAGCAGGGGGCGCTTAATTCACCCCTCCACTTT
>TRBD2|TRBJ2-1|TRBV24-1|NA
CATSEGTGTSGRNEQFF
TGTGCCACCAGTGAGGGGACCGGGACTAGCGGGAGAAATGAGCAGTTCTTC